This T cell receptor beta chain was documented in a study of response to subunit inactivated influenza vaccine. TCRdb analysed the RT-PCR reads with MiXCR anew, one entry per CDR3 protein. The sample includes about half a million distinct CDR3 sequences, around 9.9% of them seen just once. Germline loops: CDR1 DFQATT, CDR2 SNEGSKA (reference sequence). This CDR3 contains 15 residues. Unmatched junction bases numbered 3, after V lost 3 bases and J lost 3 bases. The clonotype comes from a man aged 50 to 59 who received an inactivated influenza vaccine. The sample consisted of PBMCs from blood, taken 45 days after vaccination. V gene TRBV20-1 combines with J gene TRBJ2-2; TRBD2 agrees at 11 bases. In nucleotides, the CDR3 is TGCAGTGCTAGTCCGACTAGCGGGGACACCGGGGAGCTGTTTTTT. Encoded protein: CSASPTSGDTGELFF.